This T cell receptor beta chain was found in a study of graft-versus-host responses after intestinal transplantation (dated by TCRdb to the early 2020s). With regard to the full study: The transplants that recipients received were multivisceral, liver-intestinal, or isolated intestinal. Every recipient was given anti-thymocyte globulin induction, then maintenance tacrolimus and steroids for 2 to 4 years. Donor T cell macrochimerism was defined as a peak of at least 4% donor T cells among recipient peripheral blood mononuclear cells. After intestinal transplantation, graft-versus-host and host-versus-graft alloreactive T cell clones were followed in the graft, circulation and bone marrow using bulk TCR-beta CDR3 sequencing. The cohort enrolled under 25 intestinal transplant recipients including one retransplant, and 3 patients lacking pretransplant specimens were excluded. Alloreactive clones were identified by sequencing pre-transplant mixed lymphocyte reaction products and comparing these products with unstimulated pre-transplant donor and recipient T cells. Instead of going to the commercial service, samples from a few later patients were sequenced in-house on an Illumina MiSeq and processed with MiXCR. The investigation overall reported the following: GvH clones were detected in recipient bone marrow, and some appeared earlier in ileal mucosa or blood, consistent with an intestinal mucosal origin. Early after transplant, declines in HvG clones were associated with peak levels of circulating GvH clones. In patients with donor T cell macrochimerism, the allografts had high GvH to HvG T cell clonal ratios. Conclusions were limited by the relatively low number and heterogeneity of intestinal transplant patients.

This specimen's time point label, interpreted: cells obtained before transplantation from donor or recipient. CD3+CD4+ and CD3+CD8+ populations were FACS-sorted from unstimulated pre-transplant donor and recipient cells taken from spleen or lymph nodes. Libraries came from the immunoSEQ multiplex PCR assay. For most patients, genomic DNA was isolated using the Qiagen DNeasy Blood and Tissue Kit and was shipped frozen to Adaptive Biotechnologies for TCR sequencing. High-throughput TCR-beta CDR3 sequencing of genomic DNA from most patients was performed by Adaptive Biotechnologies. The original methods were these. Adaptive's ImmunoSEQ software was the source of the TCR sequencing data for 15 to 20 patients, while a few other patients were processed with MiXCR and VDJtools. CD4 versus CD8 sorting errors were corrected by removing sequences found in both subsets at a frequency ratio below 5:1. CDR3 nucleotide sequences shared between donor and recipient were removed because the origin of such sequences could not be assigned. To be classed as alloreactive, a clone needed at least 2-fold expansion over unstimulated cells and a minimum CFSE-low frequency of 0.002% (template counts) or 0.001% (read counts). Clones detected in sequenced pre-transplant spleen, lymph node, or MLR CFSE-low populations of the donor or recipient were defined as mappable. The cumulative frequency of alloreactive clones was calculated as a percentage of all sequences, weighted by copy number. As stored in TCRdb, this immuneACCESS dataset retains in-frame rearrangements with V and J assigned. A fraction of the clones does not appear; measured against another copy, unresolved V genes explain less than half of the discrepancy, and the remainder lacks a known reason. V, J and clone size derive from that table, while D and trimming were established from the DNA sequence. Recorded for this sample are approximately 70,000 clones; about 89% of them occurred a single time. The ten largest clones represent roughly 2.6% of the sample.

Comment on this clone: Its antigen specificity is not known. Base-call qualities are not available, and no considerably larger clone is one nucleotide away.

CDR1 MNHEY and CDR2 SMNVEV are derived from the germline V gene (reference sequence). The CDR3 spans 16 residues, from the cysteine through the phenylalanine. The sequence is cut down to CDR3 DNA, 48 bases in frame from base 1. After removal of 5 bases from V and 5 bases from J, the junction retains 13 bases not matched to a gene. The source of this sequence is a human donor who received an intestinal transplant. Material: unstimulated CD8+ T cells sorted from spleen or lymph node cells, obtained before intestinal transplant. In this chain, TRBV27 is recombined with TRBJ2-7, and TRBD1 aligns with 9 junction nucleotides. In nucleotides, the sequence is TGTGCCAGCAGTCCTACGCCCGGGACAGGGAACGACGAGCAGTACTTC. Its translation is CASSPTPGTGNDEQYF.